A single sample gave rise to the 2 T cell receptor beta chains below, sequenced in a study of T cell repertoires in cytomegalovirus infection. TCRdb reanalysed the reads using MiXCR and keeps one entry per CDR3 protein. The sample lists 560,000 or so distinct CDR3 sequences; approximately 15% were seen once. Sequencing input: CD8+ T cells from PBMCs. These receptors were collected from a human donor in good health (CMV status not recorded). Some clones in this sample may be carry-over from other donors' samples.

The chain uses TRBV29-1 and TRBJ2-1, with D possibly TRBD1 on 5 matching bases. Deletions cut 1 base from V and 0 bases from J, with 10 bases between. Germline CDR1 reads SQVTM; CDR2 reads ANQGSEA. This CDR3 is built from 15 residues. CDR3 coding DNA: TGCAGCGTTGAAGGTGGGGCAAGCTCCTACAATGAGCAGTTCTTC. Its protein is CSVEGGASSYNEQFF.

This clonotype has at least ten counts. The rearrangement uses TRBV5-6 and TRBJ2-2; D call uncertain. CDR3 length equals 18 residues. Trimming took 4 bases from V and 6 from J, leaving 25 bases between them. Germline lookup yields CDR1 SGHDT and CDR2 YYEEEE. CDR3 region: CASSPIGTGVFRPGELFF. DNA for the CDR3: TGTGCCAGCAGCCCCATTGGAACTGGGGTCTTCCGCCCCGGGGAGCTGTTTTTT. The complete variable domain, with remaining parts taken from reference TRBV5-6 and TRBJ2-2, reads DAGVTQSPTHLIKTRGQQVTLRCSPKSGHDTVSWYQQALGQGPQFIFQYYEEEERQRGNFPDRFSGHQFPNYSSELNVNALLLGDSALYLCASSPIGTGVFRPGELFFGEGSRLTVL.